These T cell receptor beta chains were read from a single sample in a study of blood T cells in healthy people across ages. TCRdb called the 5' RACE reads again in MiXCR, with one record for every CDR3 protein. Among 910,000 or so distinct CDR3 sequences, roughly 51% were seen once, and the ten largest hold about a fifth. The sample taken for sequencing was blood. Receptors were obtained from a woman aged 55-70 years in good health. CDR3s include the opening cysteine and the closing phenylalanine or tryptophan. The D gene is left open where the match is weak. Size is omitted from some rows. Given values are once, few, many or a class for expanded clones.

v_call	d_call	j_call	clone_size	cdr3_nt	cdr3_aa
TRBV2	NA	TRBJ2-7	NA	TGTGCCAGCACCATCGGACTGTATGGGGAGCAGTACTTC	CASTIGLYGEQYF
TRBV28	NA	TRBJ2-7	NA	TGTGCCAGCAGTTTATTCCAGGAGTCCTACGAGCAGTACTTC	CASSLFQESYEQYF
TRBV3-1	TRBD2	TRBJ2-1	NA	TGTGCCAGCAGCCAGATGCGAGCGGGAGGAAATGAGCAGTTCTTC	CASSQMRAGGNEQFF
TRBV4-3	TRBD1	TRBJ2-7	few	TGCGCCAGCAGCCGGGGACAGGGTTTGGACGAGCAGTACTTC	CASSRGQGLDEQYF
TRBV11-2	NA	TRBJ2-3	NA	TGTGCCAGCAGCTTAGGCCCGGACTCTAGCACAGATACGCAGTATTTT	CASSLGPDSSTDTQYF
TRBV28	NA	TRBJ2-7	NA	TGTGCCAGCACCATAGGGAAGGGTCCAGGCTCCTACGAGCAGTACTTC	CASTIGKGPGSYEQYF
TRBV28	NA	TRBJ2-7	once	TGTGCCAGCACCGGGACCACTGCTACCTACGAGCAGTACTTC	CASTGTTATYEQYF
TRBV27	NA	TRBJ1-1	NA	TGTGCCAGCAGTTTATCTTTTCTGGTGCAAAACACTGAAGCTTTCTTT	CASSLSFLVQNTEAFF
TRBV15	TRBD2	TRBJ2-5	NA	TGTGCCACCAGCAGAGATTGGCTAGCGGGAGAAGAGACCCAGTACTTC	CATSRDWLAGEETQYF
TRBV30	TRBD1	TRBJ2-6	NA	TGTGCCTGGTACTCTGGGACAGCCTTCTATGGGGCCAACGTCCTGACTTTC	CAWYSGTAFYGANVLTF
TRBV28	NA	TRBJ2-5	few	TGTGCCAGCAGTCGAACAGGCGCCGGGGCTGAGCAGTACTTC	CASSRTGAGAEQYF
TRBV20-1	NA	TRBJ2-3	NA	TGCAGTGCTCGGCGTCCGGATACGCAGTATTTT	CSARRPDTQYF
TRBV20-1	NA	TRBJ2-1	NA	TGCAGTGCTGCCAGAGGCGTTAGGAGGCAGTTCTTC	CSAARGVRRQFF
TRBV7-9	NA	TRBJ1-1	few	TGTGCCAGCAGCTTAATTGGTAAAGCTTTCTTT	CASSLIGKAFF
TRBV14	NA	TRBJ1-6	NA	TGTGCCAGCAGCCAGGGGGTTTATTCACCCCTCCACTTT	CASSQGVYSPLHF
TRBV29-1	NA	TRBJ2-7	few	TGCAGCGTTCCAAGCGGGTACAGCTCCTACGAGCAGTACTTC	CSVPSGYSSYEQYF
TRBV28	NA	TRBJ2-1	few	TGTGCCAGCAGTTCCCTCACAGGGATCGATGAGCAGTTCTTC	CASSSLTGIDEQFF
TRBV21-1	NA	TRBJ2-3	NA	TGTGCCAGCAGCAAAAGGGCAGGGGGTAGAGATACGCAGTATTTT	CASSKRAGGRDTQYF
TRBV5-1	TRBD2	TRBJ2-5	few	TGCGCCAGCAGCTTGGCGCGACTAGCGGGAGTAGAGGAGACCCAGTACTTC	CASSLARLAGVEETQYF
TRBV27	NA	TRBJ1-6	NA	TGTGCCAGCAGTCCCAGACAGTATAATTCACCCCTCCACTTT	CASSPRQYNSPLHF
TRBV11-2	NA	TRBJ2-3	NA	TGTGCCAGCAGCTTAGGTGGCGATGGGGCAGTTGCGCAGTATTTT	CASSLGGDGAVAQYF
TRBV11-3	TRBD2	TRBJ2-5	NA	TGTGCCTGCAGTTTGGGACTAGCGGGACCAGAGACCCAGTACTTC	CACSLGLAGPETQYF
TRBV9	NA	TRBJ2-1	few	TGTGCCAGCAGCGTAGAGGCAGGCCACAATGAGCAGTTCTTC	CASSVEAGHNEQFF
TRBV4-1	NA	TRBJ2-5	NA	TGCGCCAGCAGCCGCAGGTTGGGGGAGACCCAGTACTTC	CASSRRLGETQYF
TRBV4-1	NA	TRBJ2-3	few	TGCGCCAGCAGCCCTGGGGCAGGGTGGTTTCGCACAGATACGCAGTATTTT	CASSPGAGWFRTDTQYF
TRBV4-2	NA	TRBJ2-4	many	TGTGCCAGCAGCCAAGTTGGGACCAAAAACATTCAGTACTTC	CASSQVGTKNIQYF
TRBV20-1	NA	TRBJ2-7	NA	TGCAGTGCCCCACGGAGTGGAAACGAGCAGTACTTC	CSAPRSGNEQYF
TRBV28	NA	TRBJ1-6	few	TGTGCCAGCACCTTGGGGACGGTGGGATCACCCCTCCACTTT	CASTLGTVGSPLHF
TRBV12-3/TRBV12-4	TRBD1	TRBJ2-7	few	TGTGCCTCCCAGGGACAGACCTCCTACGAGCAGTACTTC	CASQGQTSYEQYF
TRBV14	TRBD2	TRBJ2-7	few	TGTGCCAGCAGCCAACTAGCGGGAATCTACGAGCAGTACTTC	CASSQLAGIYEQYF
TRBV2	NA	TRBJ2-5	once	TGTGCCAGCAGTGGTAACAGGGCAGAGACCCAGTACTTC	CASSGNRAETQYF
TRBV29-1	NA	TRBJ1-2	NA	TGCAGCGTTGGGTGGGGGCGCTACTATGGCTACACCTTC	CSVGWGRYYGYTF
TRBV29-1	TRBD2	TRBJ2-5	many	TGCAGCGTGGTGACTAGCGGGAGGCAGACTATGAGTCGGACCCAGTACTTC	CSVVTSGRQTMSRTQYF
TRBV2	TRBD1	TRBJ2-1	NA	TGTGCCAGCAGTGACGGGACAGGGTACAATGAGCAGTTCTTC	CASSDGTGYNEQFF
TRBV5-1	TRBD1	TRBJ1-2	NA	TGCGCCAGCACGGGGACAGGGGGCGATGGCTACACCTTC	CASTGTGGDGYTF
TRBV4-1	TRBD2	TRBJ2-1	NA	TGCGCCAGCAGCCAGGGAGCGGGAGGGTCCTACAATGAGCAGTTCTTC	CASSQGAGGSYNEQFF
TRBV6-5	TRBD1	TRBJ2-3	NA	TGTGCCAGCAGTTACTCGACTAGAACAGGGGGAGATACGCAGTATTTT	CASSYSTRTGGDTQYF
TRBV12-3/TRBV12-4	NA	TRBJ1-1	once	TGTGCCAGCAGTTTAGCCCCGAAGAACACTGAAGCTTTCTTT	CASSLAPKNTEAFF
TRBV13	NA	TRBJ2-7	NA	TGTGCCAGCAGCTCCTACCGGGACACAATCTACGAGCAGTACTTC	CASSSYRDTIYEQYF
TRBV5-1	NA	TRBJ2-1	once	TGCGCCAGCAGCTTGCAGGGTCCGGGGAATGAGCAGTTCTTC	CASSLQGPGNEQFF
TRBV12-3/TRBV12-4	NA	TRBJ1-2	NA	TGTGCCAGCAGCACCGAGAATGACAGCGGCTACACCTTC	CASSTENDSGYTF
TRBV7-2	TRBD2	TRBJ2-7	few	TGTGCCAGCAGCCCCTTTGGGGGGTCTAGCGGGGACTACGAGCAGTACTTC	CASSPFGGSSGDYEQYF
TRBV7-9	NA	TRBJ2-5	NA	TGTGCCAGCAGCCTCCCCCTACTAGGAGAGACCCAGTACTTC	CASSLPLLGETQYF
TRBV18	TRBD1	TRBJ2-1	NA	TGTGCCAGCTCGGAACAGGGGATCAACAATGAGCAGTTCTTC	CASSEQGINNEQFF
TRBV27	NA	TRBJ2-5	few	TGTGCCAGCAGTTTACAGGGAGCTAGCCGGGAGACCCAGTACTTC	CASSLQGASRETQYF
TRBV3-1	TRBD2	TRBJ2-3	few	TGTGCCAGCAGCCAAGGGGGACTAGCGCCTGGAAAAGGGGATACGCAGTATTTT	CASSQGGLAPGKGDTQYF
TRBV5-1	NA	TRBJ2-3	few	TGCGCCAGCAGCACCATCGTCGGACAGCTTTCAGATACGCAGTATTTT	CASSTIVGQLSDTQYF
TRBV5-6	NA	TRBJ2-7	few	TGTGCCAGCAGCCCCCGGGGCCTCCTTACCTACGAGCAGTACTTC	CASSPRGLLTYEQYF
TRBV20-1	NA	TRBJ2-5	few	TGCAGTGCTAGAGCCCCTGTGCTAGCAAGTCAAGAGACCCAGTACTTC	CSARAPVLASQETQYF
TRBV12-3/TRBV12-4	NA	TRBJ1-4	NA	TGTGCCAGCAGCCCCTGGAAAATAGCAACTAATGAAAAACTGTTTTTT	CASSPWKIATNEKLFF
TRBV27	TRBD1	TRBJ1-5	NA	TGTGCCAGCACTAGGACAGGCTATAGCAATCAGCCCCAGCATTTT	CASTRTGYSNQPQHF
TRBV4-2	TRBD2	TRBJ2-1	NA	TGTGCCAGCAGCCGGCCGGGACTAGCGGGAGCCCGGGAGCAGTTCTTC	CASSRPGLAGAREQFF
TRBV28	NA	TRBJ2-2	NA	TGTGCCAGCAGTGTTTCTGGGGGCGGGGAGCTGTTTTTT	CASSVSGGGELFF
TRBV3-1	TRBD2	TRBJ2-7	few	TGTGCCAGCAGCCACGGACTAGCGGGAAGCAACTACGAGCAGTACTTC	CASSHGLAGSNYEQYF
TRBV12-3/TRBV12-4	TRBD1	TRBJ1-5	NA	TGTGCCAGCAGTGTCGACAGGGGGTTTCAGCCCCAGCATTTT	CASSVDRGFQPQHF
TRBV20-1	NA	TRBJ1-1	NA	TGCAGTGCTAACCAGGGTAGGTTCACTGAAGCTTTCTTT	CSANQGRFTEAFF
TRBV20-1	NA	TRBJ2-7	NA	TGCAGTGCTAGTGAGGGAGCGTCCTACAATGAGCAGTACTTC	CSASEGASYNEQYF
TRBV15	NA	TRBJ2-7	few	TGTGCCACGAGAAGGGGAAAGGGCGAGCAGTACTTC	CATRRGKGEQYF
TRBV9	TRBD2	TRBJ2-1	NA	TGTGCCAGCAGCAACCTGGGACTAGCGGGGAGGAATGAGCAGTTCTTC	CASSNLGLAGRNEQFF
TRBV6-2/TRBV6-3	NA	TRBJ2-7	NA	TGTGCCAGCAGTTACTACGGACTGCCGGGCGAGCAGTACTTC	CASSYYGLPGEQYF